The present T cell receptor beta chain was sequenced within a study of blood T cell repertoires in COVID-19. Study as a whole: Whether acute or convalescent, the COVID-19 samples came from the United States, Italy and Spain. In each case, the material was cDNA or gDNA derived from T cells, B-cell-depleted T cells, or PBMCs.

Original methodology: Nucleated cell number was recorded as an estimate derived from reference gene primer amplification. Libraries were prepared by immunoSEQ multiplex PCR; TCRdb keeps only in-frame clonotypes and omits some of them. V, J and clone size reflect that table, while D and trimming were determined from the DNA. The top ten hold around 5% of the sample, which has about 31,000 clones, roughly nine tenths seen once. V gave up 3 bases and J gave up 0 bases; unmatched junction bases: 4. This CDR3 has 16 amino acids. Germline CDR1 and CDR2: MDHEN and SYDVKM. The chain couples TRBV28 to TRBJ2-3; 9 bases fit TRBD1. The clonotype was recovered from a human donor in a cohort sampled during active COVID-19. The sequenced sample consisted of peripheral blood. The DNA for the CDR3 is TGTGCCAGCAGTTTTGGGACAGGGTCGAGCACAGATACGCAGTATTTT. It yields the protein CASSFGTGSSTDTQYF. Supplemented by reference TRBV28 and TRBJ2-3, the full variable domain reads DVKVTQSSRYLVKRTGEKVFLECVQDMDHENMFWYRQDPGLGLRLIYFSYDVKMKEKGDIPEGYSVSREKKERFSLILESASTNQTSMYLCASSFGTGSSTDTQYFGPGTRLTVL.